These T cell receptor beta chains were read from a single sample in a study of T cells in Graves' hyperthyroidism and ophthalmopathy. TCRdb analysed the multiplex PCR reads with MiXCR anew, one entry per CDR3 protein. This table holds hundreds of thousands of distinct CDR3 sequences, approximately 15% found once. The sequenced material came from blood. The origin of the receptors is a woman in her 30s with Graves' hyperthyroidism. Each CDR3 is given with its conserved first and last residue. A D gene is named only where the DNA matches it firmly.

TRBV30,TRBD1,CACQRDRGFHEQYF
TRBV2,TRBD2,CASGDPGGPYEQYF
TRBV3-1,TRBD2,CASSLGTSGISTDTQYF
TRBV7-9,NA,CASSLLVGPRKRETQYF
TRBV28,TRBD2,CASGSFGTSGGNGFF
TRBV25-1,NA,CASSEYKGSGYTF
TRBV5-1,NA,CASSSTGTREQFF
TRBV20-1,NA,CSATLGAGAEPQHF
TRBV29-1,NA,CSVLLETQYF
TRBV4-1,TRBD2,CASSPVVRRGAGAQYF
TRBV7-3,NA,CASSPTGHLPNTGELFF
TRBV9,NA,CASSARRDGYYNEQFF
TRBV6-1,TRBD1,CAIPGQGQGGDTEAFF
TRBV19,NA,CASPPVGCYEQYF
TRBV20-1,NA,CSASSLTEAFF
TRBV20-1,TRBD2,CSAPPTGLQETHYF
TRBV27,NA,CASSLRPGPDVGQPQHF
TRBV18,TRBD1,CASSPDRVGPYEQYF
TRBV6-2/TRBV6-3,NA,CASSPSGQPQHF
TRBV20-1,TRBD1,CSARGQGAREQFF
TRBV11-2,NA,CASSLIPSAVSAGELFF
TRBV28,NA,CASSGSGQPGDEQFF
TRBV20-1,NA,CSAVVDSNQPQHF
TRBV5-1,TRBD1,CASSPGGAGTEAFF
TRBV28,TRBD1,CASSQSQGAYGYTF
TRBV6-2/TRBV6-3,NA,CASSRPGHRNTEAFF
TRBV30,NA,CAWRHAYGYTF
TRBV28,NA,CASIGRTTYEQYF
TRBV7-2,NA,CASSPAFGEQYF
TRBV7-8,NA,CASSRTDISYNEQFF
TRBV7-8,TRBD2,CASSLSLADYEQYF
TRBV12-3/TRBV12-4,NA,CASSKARGGYGYTF
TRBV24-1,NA,CATSDLSPDTQYF
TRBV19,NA,CASSQRRSDTQYF
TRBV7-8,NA,CASSRTVRSYEQYF
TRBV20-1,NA,CSAALGVPNTEAFF
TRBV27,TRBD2,CASSPYGTSTYEQYF
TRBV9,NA,CASSVRPPDTQYF
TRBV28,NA,CASSPWDGIRYTEAFF
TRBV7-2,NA,CASSFRSRETQYF